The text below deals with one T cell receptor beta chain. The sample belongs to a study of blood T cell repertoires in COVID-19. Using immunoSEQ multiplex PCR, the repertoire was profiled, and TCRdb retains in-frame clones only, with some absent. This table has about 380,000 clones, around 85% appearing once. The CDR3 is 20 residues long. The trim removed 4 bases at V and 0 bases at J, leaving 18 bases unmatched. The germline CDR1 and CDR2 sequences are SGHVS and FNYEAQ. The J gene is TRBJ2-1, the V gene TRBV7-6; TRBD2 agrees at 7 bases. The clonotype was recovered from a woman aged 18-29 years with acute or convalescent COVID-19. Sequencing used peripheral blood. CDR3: CASSSSREGLAFISYNEQFF. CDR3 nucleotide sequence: TGTGCCAGCAGCTCCTCGAGGGAGGGGCTAGCTTTTATCTCCTACAATGAGCAGTTCTTC.